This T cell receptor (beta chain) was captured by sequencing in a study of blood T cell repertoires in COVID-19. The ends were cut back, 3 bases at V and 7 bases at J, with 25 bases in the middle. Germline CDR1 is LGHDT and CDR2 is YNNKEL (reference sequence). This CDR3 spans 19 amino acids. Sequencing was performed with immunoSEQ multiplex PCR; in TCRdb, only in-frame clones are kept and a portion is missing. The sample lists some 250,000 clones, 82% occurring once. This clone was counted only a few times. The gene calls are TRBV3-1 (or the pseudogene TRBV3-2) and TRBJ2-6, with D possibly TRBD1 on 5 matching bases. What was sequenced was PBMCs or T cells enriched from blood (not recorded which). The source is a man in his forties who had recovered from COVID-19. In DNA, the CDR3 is TGTGCCAGCAGCCAGCCCACCATTAGCAGGGTTTCCAGCGCCAACGTCCTGACTTTC. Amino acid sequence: CASSQPTISRVSSANVLTF.